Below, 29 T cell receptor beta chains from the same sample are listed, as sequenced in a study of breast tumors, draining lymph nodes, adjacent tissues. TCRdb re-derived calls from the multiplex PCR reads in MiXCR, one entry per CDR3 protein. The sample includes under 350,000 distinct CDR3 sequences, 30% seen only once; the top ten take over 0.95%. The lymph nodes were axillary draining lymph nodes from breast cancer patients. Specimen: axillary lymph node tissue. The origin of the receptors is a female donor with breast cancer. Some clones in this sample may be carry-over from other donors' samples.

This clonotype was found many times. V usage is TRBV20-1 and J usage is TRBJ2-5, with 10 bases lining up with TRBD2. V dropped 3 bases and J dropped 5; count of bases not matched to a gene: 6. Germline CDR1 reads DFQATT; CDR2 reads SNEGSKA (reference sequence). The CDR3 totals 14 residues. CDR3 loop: CSASEREGGETQYF. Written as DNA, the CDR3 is TGCAGTGCTAGTGAGCGGGAGGGTGGTGAGACCCAGTACTTC.

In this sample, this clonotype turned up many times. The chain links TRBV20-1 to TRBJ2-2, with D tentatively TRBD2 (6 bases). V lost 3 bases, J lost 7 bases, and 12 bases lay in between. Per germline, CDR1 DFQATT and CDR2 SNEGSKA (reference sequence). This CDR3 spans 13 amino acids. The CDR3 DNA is TGCAGTGCTAGCACGGGGGATGGCGGGGAGCTGTTTTTT. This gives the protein CSASTGDGGELFF.

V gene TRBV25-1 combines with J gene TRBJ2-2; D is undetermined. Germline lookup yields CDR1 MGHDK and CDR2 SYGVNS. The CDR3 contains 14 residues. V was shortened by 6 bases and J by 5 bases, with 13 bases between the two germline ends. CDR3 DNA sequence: TGTGCCAGCAGAGCGACATGGTCAACCGGGGAGCTGTTTTTT. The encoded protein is CASRATWSTGELFF.

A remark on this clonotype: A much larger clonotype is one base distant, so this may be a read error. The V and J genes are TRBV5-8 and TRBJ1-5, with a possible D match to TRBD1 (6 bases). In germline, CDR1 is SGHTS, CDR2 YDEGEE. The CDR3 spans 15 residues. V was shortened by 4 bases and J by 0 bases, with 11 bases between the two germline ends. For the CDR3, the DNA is TGTGCCAGCAGCGCGGGGGACACTAGCAATCAGCCCCAGCATTTT. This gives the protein CASSAGDTSNQPQHF.

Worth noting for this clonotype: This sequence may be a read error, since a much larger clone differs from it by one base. DNA of the CDR3: TGTGCCAGCAGTCCCGGGGGGAGGCGCGATCAGCCCCAGCATTTT. It codes for CASSPGGRRDQPQHF. The chain combines TRBV27 with TRBJ1-5; D might be TRBD1 (5 bases). Trimming took off 5 bases at V and 5 bases at J, with 16 bases between the two ends. Germline V lookup: CDR1 MNHEY, CDR2 SMNVEV (reference sequence). This CDR3 is built from 15 residues.

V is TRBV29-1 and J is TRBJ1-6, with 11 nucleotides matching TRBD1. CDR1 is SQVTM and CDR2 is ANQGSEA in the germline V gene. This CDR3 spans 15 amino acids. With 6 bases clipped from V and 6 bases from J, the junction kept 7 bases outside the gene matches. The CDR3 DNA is TGCAGCGTACCGGGACAGGGGGGTAGTAATTCACCCCTCCACTTT. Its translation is CSVPGQGGSNSPLHF.

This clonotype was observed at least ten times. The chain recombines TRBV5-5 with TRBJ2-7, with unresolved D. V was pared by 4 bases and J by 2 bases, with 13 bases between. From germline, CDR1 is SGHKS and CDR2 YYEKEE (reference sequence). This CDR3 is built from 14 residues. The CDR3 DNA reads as TGTGCCAGCAGCCTCGTTGGGTCCCCCTACGAGCAGTACTTC. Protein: CASSLVGSPYEQYF. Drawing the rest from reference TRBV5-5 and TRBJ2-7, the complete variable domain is DAGVTQSPTHLIKTRGQQVTLRCSPISGHKSVSWYQQVLGQGPQFIFQYYEKEERGRGNFPDRFSARQFPNYSSELNVNALLLGDSALYLCASSLVGSPYEQYFGPGTRLTVT.

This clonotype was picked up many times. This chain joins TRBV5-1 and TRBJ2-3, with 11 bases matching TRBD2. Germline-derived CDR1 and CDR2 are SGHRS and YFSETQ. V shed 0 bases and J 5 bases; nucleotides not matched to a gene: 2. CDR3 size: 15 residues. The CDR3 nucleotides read TGCGCCAGCAGCTTGGACGGGACTAGCGGAGATACGCAGTATTTT. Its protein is CASSLDGTSGDTQYF.

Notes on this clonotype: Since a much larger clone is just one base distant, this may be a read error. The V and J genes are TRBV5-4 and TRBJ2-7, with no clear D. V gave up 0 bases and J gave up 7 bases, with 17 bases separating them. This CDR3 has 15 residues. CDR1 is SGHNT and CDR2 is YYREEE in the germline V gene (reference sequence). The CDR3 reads CASSLAGGSPPEQYF. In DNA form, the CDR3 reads TGTGCCAGCAGCTTGGCCGGTGGCTCGCCACCTGAGCAGTACTTC.

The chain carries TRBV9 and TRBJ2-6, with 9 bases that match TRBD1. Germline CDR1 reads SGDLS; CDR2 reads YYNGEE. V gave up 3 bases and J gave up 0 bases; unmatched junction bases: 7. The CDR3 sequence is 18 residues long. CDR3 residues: CASSASGTGYSGANVLTF. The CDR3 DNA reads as TGTGCCAGCAGCGCATCCGGGACAGGGTACTCTGGGGCCAACGTCCTGACTTTC.

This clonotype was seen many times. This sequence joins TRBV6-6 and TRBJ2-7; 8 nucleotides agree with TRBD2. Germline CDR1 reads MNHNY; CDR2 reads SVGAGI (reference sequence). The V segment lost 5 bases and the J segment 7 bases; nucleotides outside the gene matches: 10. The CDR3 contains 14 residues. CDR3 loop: CASSPLRGAEEQYF. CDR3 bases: TGTGCCAGCAGTCCACTGCGGGGGGCTGAAGAGCAGTACTTC.

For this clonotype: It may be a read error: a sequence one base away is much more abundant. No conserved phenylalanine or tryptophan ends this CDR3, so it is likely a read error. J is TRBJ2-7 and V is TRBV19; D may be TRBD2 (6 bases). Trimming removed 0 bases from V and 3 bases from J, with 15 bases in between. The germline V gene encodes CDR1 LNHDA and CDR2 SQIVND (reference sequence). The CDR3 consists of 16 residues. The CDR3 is CASSIDQRAGNYEQYS. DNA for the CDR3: TGTGCCAGTAGTATAGATCAGCGTGCGGGGAACTACGAGCAGTACTCC.

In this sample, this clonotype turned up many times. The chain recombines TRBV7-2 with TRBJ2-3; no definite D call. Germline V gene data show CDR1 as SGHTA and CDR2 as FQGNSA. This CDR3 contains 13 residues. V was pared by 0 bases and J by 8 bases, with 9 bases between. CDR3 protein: CASSLAPRPTQYF. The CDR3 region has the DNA TGTGCCAGCAGCTTAGCGCCGCGGCCTACGCAGTATTTT. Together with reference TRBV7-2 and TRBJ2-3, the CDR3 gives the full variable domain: GAGVSQSPSNKVTEKGKDVELRCDPISGHTALYWYRQSLGQGLEFLIYFQGNSAPDKSGLPSDRFSAERTGGSVSTLTIQRTQQEDSAVYLCASSLAPRPTQYFGPGTRLTVL.

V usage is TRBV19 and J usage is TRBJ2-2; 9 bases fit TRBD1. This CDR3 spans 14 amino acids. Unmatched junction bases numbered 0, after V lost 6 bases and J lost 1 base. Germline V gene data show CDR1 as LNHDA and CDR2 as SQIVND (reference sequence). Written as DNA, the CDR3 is TGTGCCAGTAGGGGACAGGGGAACACCGGGGAGCTGTTTTTT. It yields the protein CASRGQGNTGELFF. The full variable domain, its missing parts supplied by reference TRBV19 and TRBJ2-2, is DGGITQSPKYLFRKEGQNVTLSCEQNLNHDAMYWYRQDPGQGLRLIYYSQIVNDFQKGDIAEGYSVSREKKESFPLTVTSAQKNPTAFYLCASRGQGNTGELFFGEGSRLTVL.

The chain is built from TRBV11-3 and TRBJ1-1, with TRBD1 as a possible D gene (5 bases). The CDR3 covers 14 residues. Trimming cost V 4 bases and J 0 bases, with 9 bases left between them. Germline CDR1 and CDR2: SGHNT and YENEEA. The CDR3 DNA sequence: TGTGCCAGCAGCTCTGGGGGAATGAACACTGAAGCTTTCTTT. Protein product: CASSSGGMNTEAFF.

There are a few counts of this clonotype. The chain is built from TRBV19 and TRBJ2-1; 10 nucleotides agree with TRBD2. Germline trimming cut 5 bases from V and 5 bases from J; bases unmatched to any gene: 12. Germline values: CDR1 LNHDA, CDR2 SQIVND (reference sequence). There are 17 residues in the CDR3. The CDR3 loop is CASSSLAGVTSNNEQFF. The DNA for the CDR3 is TGTGCCAGTAGTTCTCTAGCGGGAGTCACTTCTAACAATGAGCAGTTCTTC.

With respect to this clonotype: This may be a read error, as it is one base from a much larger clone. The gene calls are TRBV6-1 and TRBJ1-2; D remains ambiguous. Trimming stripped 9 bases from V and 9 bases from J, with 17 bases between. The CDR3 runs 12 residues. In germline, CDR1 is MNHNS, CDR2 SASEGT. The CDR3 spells CASNVPPISYTF. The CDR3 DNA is TGTGCCAGTAACGTACCCCCAATTAGCTACACCTTC.

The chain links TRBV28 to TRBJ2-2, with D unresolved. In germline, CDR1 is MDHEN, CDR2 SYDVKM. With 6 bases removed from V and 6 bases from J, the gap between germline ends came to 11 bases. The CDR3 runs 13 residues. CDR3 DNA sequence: TGTGCCAGCAGATCGTTTGGGGCCGGGGAGCTGTTTTTT. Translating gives CASRSFGAGELFF.

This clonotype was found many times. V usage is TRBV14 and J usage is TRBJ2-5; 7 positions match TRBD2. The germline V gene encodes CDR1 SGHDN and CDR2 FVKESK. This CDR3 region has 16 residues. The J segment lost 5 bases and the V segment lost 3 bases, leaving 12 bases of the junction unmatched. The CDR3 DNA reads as TGTGCCAGCAGCCACCGACGGGGCGGGAGTTCTGAGACCCAGTACTTC. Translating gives CASSHRRGGSSETQYF.

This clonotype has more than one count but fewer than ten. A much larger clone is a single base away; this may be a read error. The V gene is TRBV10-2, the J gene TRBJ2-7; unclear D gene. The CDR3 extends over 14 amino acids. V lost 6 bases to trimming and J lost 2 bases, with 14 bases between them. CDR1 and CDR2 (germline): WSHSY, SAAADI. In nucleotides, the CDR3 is TGCGCCAGCAGGGTCGGGTCTCCTACCTACGAGCAGTACTTC. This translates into CASRVGSPTYEQYF.

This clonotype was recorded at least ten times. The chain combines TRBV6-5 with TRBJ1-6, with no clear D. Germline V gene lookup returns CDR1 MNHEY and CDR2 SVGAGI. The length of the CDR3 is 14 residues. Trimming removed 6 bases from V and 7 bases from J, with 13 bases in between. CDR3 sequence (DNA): TGTGCCAGCAGGCGGACTGGTTCCAATTCACCCCTCCACTTT. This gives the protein CASRRTGSNSPLHF.

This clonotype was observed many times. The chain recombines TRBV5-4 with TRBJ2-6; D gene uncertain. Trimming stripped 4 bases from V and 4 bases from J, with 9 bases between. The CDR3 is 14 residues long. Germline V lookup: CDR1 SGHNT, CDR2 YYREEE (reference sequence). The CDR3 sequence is CASSMTEGANVLTF. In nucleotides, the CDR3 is TGTGCCAGCAGCATGACGGAAGGGGCCAACGTCCTGACTTTC.

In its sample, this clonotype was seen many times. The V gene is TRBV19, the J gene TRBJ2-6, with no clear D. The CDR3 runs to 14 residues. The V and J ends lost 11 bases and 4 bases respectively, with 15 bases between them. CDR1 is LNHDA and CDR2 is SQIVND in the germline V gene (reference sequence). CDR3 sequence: CAGGGPPGANVLTF. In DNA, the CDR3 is TGTGCCGGCGGCGGCCCGCCCGGGGCCAACGTCCTGACTTTC.

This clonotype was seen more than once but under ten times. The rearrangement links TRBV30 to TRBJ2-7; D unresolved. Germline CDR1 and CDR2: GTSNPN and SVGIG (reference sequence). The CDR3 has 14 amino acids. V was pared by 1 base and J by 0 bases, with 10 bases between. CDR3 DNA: TGTGCCTGGAGTGCCCAGCTTAGCTCCTACGAGCAGTACTTC. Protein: CAWSAQLSSYEQYF. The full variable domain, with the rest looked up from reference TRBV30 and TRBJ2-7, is SQTIHQWPATLVQPVGSPLSLECTVEGTSNPNLYWYRQAAGRGLQLLFYSVGIGQISSEVPQNLSASRPQDRQFILSSKKLLLSDSGFYLCAWSAQLSSYEQYFGPGTRLTVT.

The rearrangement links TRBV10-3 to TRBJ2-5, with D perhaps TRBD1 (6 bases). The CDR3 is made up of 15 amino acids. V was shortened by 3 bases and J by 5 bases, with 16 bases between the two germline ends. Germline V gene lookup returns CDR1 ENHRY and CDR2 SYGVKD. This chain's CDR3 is CAISEQGGQGETQYF. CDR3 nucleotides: TGTGCCATCAGTGAACAGGGCGGCCAGGGGGAGACCCAGTACTTC.

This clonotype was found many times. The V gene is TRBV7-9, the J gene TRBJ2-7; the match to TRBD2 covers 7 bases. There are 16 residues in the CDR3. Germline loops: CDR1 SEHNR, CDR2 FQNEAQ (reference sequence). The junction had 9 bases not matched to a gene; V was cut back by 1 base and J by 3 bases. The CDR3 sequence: CASSLVWTSAIYEQYF. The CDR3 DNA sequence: TGTGCCAGCAGCTTAGTCTGGACTAGTGCCATCTACGAGCAGTACTTC.

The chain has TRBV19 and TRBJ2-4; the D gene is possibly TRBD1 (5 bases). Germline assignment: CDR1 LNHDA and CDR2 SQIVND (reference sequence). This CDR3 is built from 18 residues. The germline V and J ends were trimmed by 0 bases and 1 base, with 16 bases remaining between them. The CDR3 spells CASSIDRRLGVAKNIQYF. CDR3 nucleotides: TGTGCCAGTAGTATAGATCGTCGTTTAGGGGTGGCCAAAAACATTCAGTACTTC.

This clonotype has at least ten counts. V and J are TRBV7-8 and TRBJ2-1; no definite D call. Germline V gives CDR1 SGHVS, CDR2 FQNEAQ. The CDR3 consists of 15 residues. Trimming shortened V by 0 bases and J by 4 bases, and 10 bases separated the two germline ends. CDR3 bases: TGTGCCAGCAGCTTAGCGGTCGGGTCGTACAATGAGCAGTTCTTC. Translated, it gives CASSLAVGSYNEQFF.

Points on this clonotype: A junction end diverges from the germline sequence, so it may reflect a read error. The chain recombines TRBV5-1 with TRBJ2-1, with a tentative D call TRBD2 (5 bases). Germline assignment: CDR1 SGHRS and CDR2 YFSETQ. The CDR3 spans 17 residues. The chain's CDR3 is CASGQGFSLIAYNEQFF. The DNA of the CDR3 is TGTGCCAGCGGCCAAGGATTTAGTCTGATCGCCTACAATGAGCAGTTCTTC.